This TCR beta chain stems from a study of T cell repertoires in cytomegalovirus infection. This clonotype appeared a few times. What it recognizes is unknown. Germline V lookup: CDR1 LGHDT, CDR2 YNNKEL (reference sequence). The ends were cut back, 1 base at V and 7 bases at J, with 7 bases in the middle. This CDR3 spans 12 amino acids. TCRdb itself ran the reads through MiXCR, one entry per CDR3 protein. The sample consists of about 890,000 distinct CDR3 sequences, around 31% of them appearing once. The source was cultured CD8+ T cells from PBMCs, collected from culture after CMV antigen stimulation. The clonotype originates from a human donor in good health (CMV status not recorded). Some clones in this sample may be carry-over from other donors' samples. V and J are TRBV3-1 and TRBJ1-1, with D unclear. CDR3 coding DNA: TGTGCCAGCAGCCAAGCTCCAGATGAAGCTTTCTTT. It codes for CASSQAPDEAFF.